This T cell receptor (beta chain) is from a study of untreated major depressive disorder. General study findings and limits: CD4+ T cells from depressed patients used TRBV05-01 (Vbeta 5.1) more often than controls.

This clone has only a few counts. The antigen remains undetermined. This CDR3 region has 15 residues. Trimming left V 3 bases short and J 1 base short, with 10 bases between. The germline V gene encodes CDR1 SGHDT and CDR2 YYEEEE. Profiled with immunoSEQ multiplex PCR; TCRdb holds only in-frame clones, not every one. The profile covers some 27,000 clones, with roughly nine tenths appearing a single time and roughly 0.72% taken by the ten largest. The V gene is TRBV5-6, the J gene TRBJ2-2; D unclear. The sequencing sample was made of CD4+ T cells from PBMCs. This sequence was found in a woman aged 25 to 39 with major depressive disorder. The CDR3 nucleotides read TGTGCCAGCAGCTCGGTAGTAAAGAACACCGGGGAGCTGTTTTTT. Residues: CASSSVVKNTGELFF. Based on the CDR3 plus reference TRBV5-6 and TRBJ2-2, the full variable domain is DAGVTQSPTHLIKTRGQQVTLRCSPKSGHDTVSWYQQALGQGPQFIFQYYEEEERQRGNFPDRFSGHQFPNYSSELNVNALLLGDSALYLCASSSVVKNTGELFFGEGSRLTVL.